This T cell receptor (beta chain) was sequenced in a study of T cell responses to AZD1222 COVID-19 vaccine (dated by TCRdb to 2020 to 2023). About the study as a whole: AZD1222 recipients whose second dose came at about 4 weeks and those whose second dose came at about 12 weeks were combined into one group, since spike-specific TCR depth and breadth did not differ between the two schedules. A total of approximately 240 trial participants underwent TCR sequencing, of whom some 210 received two doses of AZD1222 and some 26 received two doses of the MenACWY control vaccine. Trial participants were enrolled by age into 18-55, 56-69 and 70-plus year subgroups, with 148, 28 and 57 TCR-sequenced participants respectively.

Compared with germline, V lacks 3 bases and J lacks 0 bases; bases without a gene match: 7. There are 17 amino acids in the CDR3, from cysteine to phenylalanine inclusive. Only the CDR3 region is kept as DNA, spanning 51 bases read in frame from base 1. As encoded in the germline V gene, CDR1 is KGHSH while CDR2 is LQKENI. In the paper's terms, the time point label means: baseline before first vaccination. Vaccinee samples came from UK trials COV001 and COV002, including a single-blind randomized controlled phase 2/3 trial of AZD1222 (ChAdOx1 nCoV-19) in healthy adults. For TCRbeta chain sequencing, PBMC samples from trial participants were taken at day 0 and at day 28 after the second dose. Points on this clone: The antigen it recognizes is unknown. Base qualities are not at hand, and no much larger clone is one base apart.

The CDR3 regions of human TCRbeta chains were analyzed by immunosequencing. In the source study's methods: Repertoire TCRs were matched against a reference library of SARS-CoV-2-specific TCRs generated with the MIRA antigen-specificity platform. Breadth was defined as the fraction of unique TCRs that were SARS-CoV-2-associated, and depth was defined as the fraction of total T cells that were SARS-CoV-2-associated. Using the MIRA data, each spike-specific TCR was assigned both to the spike region to which the TCR was reactive and to a CD4 or CD8 class. Log10-transformed breadth and depth values were compared by one-way ANOVA with Sidak's multiple comparisons tests. TCRdb obtained this table from immuneACCESS and retained in-frame rearrangements with V and J assigned. These tables miss some clones; where compared with another copy, unresolved V genes account for less than half of the shortfall, and the remainder is unexplained. The V and J calls and clone size were taken over from that table, and D and trimming were inferred from the DNA. The sample table lists tens of thousands of clones, approximately 86% of them with a count of one. The ten largest clones take up about 6.6% of the sample.

Study-wide findings and limitations: Conclusions about previously exposed vaccinees are limited because only six or seven AZD1222 recipients were SARS-CoV-2 seropositive at baseline. Most participants were white British and females outnumbered males, and the authors suggested that clonal diversity may have been underestimated. The 56-69-year group was small, and its depth increase did not reach significance, likely because of low power. The whole spike protein was spanned by vaccine-associated CD4 TCRs, and dominant responses were seen in regions 160-218 and 743-854. Because no day 14 peak-response samples were available, the repertoires could be characterized only after the peak T cell response. After two AZD1222 doses, both the breadth and the depth of spike-specific TCRs were significantly higher than at day 0 and than in MenACWY recipients. Reportedly, close to half of the unique spike-specific TCRs recognized epitopes lying outside the regions that are mutated in the B.1.351 and B.1.1.7 variants.

The source of this sequence is an adult in good health. The rearrangement joined TRBV18 to TRBJ1-1, with 10 bases in between that match TRBD1. This material consisted of peripheral blood, taken on day 0 of AZD1222 vaccination. The base sequence is TGTGCCAGCTCACCCCCGACAGGGGGCGTAGTGAACACTGAAGCTTTCTTT. Translated, it reads CASSPPTGGVVNTEAFF.